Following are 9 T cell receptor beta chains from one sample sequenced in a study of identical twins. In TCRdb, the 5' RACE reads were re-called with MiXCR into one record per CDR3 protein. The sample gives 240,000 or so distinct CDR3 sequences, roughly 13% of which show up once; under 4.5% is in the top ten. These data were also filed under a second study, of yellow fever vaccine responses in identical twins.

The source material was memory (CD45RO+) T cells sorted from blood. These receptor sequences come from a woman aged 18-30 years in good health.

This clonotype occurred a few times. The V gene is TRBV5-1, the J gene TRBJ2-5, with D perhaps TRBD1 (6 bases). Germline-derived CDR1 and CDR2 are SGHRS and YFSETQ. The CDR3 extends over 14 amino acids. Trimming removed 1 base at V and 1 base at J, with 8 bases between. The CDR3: CASSLNRAQETQYF. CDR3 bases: TGCGCCAGCAGCTTGAACAGGGCCCAAGAGACCCAGTACTTC.

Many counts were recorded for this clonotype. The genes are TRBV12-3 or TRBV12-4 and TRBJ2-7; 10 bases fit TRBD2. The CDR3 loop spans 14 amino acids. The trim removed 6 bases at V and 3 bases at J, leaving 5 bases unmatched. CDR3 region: CASRSGGVVYEQYF. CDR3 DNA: TGTGCCAGCAGGAGCGGGGGGGTCGTCTACGAGCAGTACTTC.

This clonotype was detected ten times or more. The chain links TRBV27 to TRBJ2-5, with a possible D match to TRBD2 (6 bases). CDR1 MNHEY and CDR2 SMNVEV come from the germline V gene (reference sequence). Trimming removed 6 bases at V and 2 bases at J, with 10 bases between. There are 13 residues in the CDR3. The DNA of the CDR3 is TGTGCCAGCAGCCGGGACTTACAAGAGACCCAGTACTTC. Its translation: CASSRDLQETQYF.

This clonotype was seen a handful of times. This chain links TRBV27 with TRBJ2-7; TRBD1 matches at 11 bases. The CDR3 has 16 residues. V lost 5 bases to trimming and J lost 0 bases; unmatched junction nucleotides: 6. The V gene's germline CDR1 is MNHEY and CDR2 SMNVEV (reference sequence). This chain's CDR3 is CASSPRTGGVSYEQYF. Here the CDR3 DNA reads TGTGCCAGCAGTCCCAGGACAGGGGGCGTCTCCTACGAGCAGTACTTC.

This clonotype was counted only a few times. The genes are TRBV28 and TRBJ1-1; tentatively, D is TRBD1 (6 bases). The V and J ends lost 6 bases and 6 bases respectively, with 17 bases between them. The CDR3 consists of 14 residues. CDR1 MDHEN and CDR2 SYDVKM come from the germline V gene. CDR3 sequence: CASRQPGTHPEAFF. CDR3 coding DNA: TGTGCCAGCAGACAACCCGGGACACATCCTGAAGCTTTCTTT.

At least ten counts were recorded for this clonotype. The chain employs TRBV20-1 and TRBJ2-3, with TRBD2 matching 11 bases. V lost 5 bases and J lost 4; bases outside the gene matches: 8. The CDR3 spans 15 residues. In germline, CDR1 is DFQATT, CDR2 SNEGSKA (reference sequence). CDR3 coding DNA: TGCAGTGCTCCGTTACTAGCGGGAGTTTCAGATACGCAGTATTTT. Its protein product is CSAPLLAGVSDTQYF.

CDR3 residues: CASSDGGGAHNEQFF. For the CDR3, the DNA is TGTGCCAGCAGTGACGGCGGGGGGGCCCACAATGAGCAGTTCTTC. This sequence joins TRBV6-4 and TRBJ2-1; 9 bases are shared with TRBD2. The ends lost 2 bases at V and 5 bases at J; junction bases unmatched: 4. In germline, CDR1 is MRHNA, CDR2 SNTAGT. CDR3 length: 15 amino acids.

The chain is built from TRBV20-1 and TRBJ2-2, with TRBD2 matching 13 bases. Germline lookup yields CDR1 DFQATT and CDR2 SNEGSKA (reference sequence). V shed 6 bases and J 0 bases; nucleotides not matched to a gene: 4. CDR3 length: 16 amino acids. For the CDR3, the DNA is TGCAGTGCCTACACTAGCGGGAGGGCGAACACCGGGGAGCTGTTTTTT. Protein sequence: CSAYTSGRANTGELFF.

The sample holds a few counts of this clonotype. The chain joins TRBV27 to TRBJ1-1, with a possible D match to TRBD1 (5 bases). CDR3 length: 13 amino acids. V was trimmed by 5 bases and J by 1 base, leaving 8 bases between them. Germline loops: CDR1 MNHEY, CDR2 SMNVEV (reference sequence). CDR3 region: CASSARGNTEAFF. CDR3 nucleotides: TGTGCCAGCAGTGCTAGGGGGAACACTGAAGCTTTCTTT.